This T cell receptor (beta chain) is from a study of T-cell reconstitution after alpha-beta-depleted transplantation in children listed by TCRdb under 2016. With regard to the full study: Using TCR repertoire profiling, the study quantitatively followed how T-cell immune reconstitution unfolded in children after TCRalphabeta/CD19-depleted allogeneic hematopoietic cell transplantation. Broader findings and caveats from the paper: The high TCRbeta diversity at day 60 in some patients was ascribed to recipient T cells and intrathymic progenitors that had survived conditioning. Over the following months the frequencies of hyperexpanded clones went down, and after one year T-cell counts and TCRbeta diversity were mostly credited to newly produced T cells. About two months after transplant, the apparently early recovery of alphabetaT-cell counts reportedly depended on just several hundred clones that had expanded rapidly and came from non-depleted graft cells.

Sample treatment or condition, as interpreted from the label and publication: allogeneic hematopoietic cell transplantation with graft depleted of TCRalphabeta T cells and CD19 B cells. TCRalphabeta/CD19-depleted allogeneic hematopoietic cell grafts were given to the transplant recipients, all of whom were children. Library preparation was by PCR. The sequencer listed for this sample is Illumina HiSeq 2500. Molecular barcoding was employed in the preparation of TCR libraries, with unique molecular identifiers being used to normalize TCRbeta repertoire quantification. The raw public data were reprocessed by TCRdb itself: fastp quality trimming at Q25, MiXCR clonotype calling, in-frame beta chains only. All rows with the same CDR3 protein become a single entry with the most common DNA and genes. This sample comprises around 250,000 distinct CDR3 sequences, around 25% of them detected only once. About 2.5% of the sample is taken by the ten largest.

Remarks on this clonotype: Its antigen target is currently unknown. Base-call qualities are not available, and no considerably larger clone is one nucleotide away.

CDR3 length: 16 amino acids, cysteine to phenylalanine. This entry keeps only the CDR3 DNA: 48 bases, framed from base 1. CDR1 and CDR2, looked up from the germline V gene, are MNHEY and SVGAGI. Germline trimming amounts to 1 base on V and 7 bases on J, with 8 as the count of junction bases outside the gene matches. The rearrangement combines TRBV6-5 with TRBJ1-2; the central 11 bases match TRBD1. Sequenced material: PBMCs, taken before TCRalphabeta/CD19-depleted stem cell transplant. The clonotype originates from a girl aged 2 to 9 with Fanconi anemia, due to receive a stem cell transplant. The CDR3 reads CASSYYLHGTGGGYTF. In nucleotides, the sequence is TGTGCCAGCAGTTACTACCTCCACGGGACAGGGGGTGGCTACACCTTC.